This T cell receptor beta chain was recorded in a study of post-analysis software for immune sequencing data (dated by TCRdb to between 2015 and 2017). In terms of the full investigation: The recorded disease courses included relapsing-remitting, secondary progressive and progressive-relapsing multiple sclerosis, and some patients had no subtype annotation. A subset of samples was prepared in parallel using single-end sample barcoding, then pooled and co-amplified after Illumina adapter ligation. The multiple sclerosis patient repertoires were compared with approximately 11 previously published healthy control repertoires from donors aged roughly 6 to 27 years. The investigation overall reported the following: Strong co-clustering of samples prepared in the same batch was shown by direct clustering with F measure, prompting a batch-effect correction. Multiple sclerosis patients had significantly lower normalized Chao1 diversity than controls, a result that suggests substantial peripheral T-cell clonal expansion. The control group was slightly older than the multiple sclerosis patient group. Several TRBV segments, including TRBV5-6, TRBV5-1 and TRBV20-1, were significantly more frequent in patients than controls.

CDR1 and CDR2 (SGHRS, YFSETQ) derive from the germline V gene. Trimming removed 4 bases from V and 0 bases from J; the gene matches leave 15 bases unexplained. From the cysteine up to the phenylalanine, the CDR3 has a length of 21 residues. This entry keeps only the CDR3 DNA: 63 bases, framed from base 1. TCR beta repertoires were profiled from peripheral blood of approximately 13 young patients with multiple sclerosis to demonstrate the VDJtools post-analysis software. The multiple sclerosis patients were children and adolescents between roughly 6 and 16 years of age. The library relied on PCR. Sequencer: Illumina HiSeq 2500. To reduce PCR and sequencing biases, unique molecular identifiers were incorporated into the TCR beta cDNA libraries. Roughly 0.5 million cDNA molecules were obtained per 1 to 10 million input T cells, so each molecule approximated one T cell. The patient libraries were prepared and sequenced using the same protocol as the earlier healthy control dataset. Samples belonging to the same batch were prepared together, multiplexed and sequenced on a shared HiSeq lane. Per the source publication's procedure: MIGEC handled the raw barcoded reads, throwing out single-read molecular identifier groups before consensus assembly and CDR3 extraction. VDJtools was used for post-analysis of the clonotype tables, and diversity was normalized by down-sampling every dataset to the size of the smallest sample. To correct batch-related cross-sample contamination, repertoire overlap clustering matched CDR3 amino acid sequences but not nucleotide sequences. Using fastp at Q25 and MiXCR, TCRdb reprocessed the public reads and kept productive beta chains. All rows with the same CDR3 protein become a single entry with the most common DNA and genes. The V and J calls follow TCRdb's processing rather than the paper's. The sample includes hundreds of thousands of distinct CDR3 sequences, with approximately 59% observed a single time. The top ten clones comprise around 11% of the sample.

Details on this clonotype: No cognate antigen has been identified for it. Base qualities are missing; no much larger clone stands one base away.

The sample was blood. The chain is encoded by TRBV5-1 joined to TRBJ2-3; a stretch of 15 junction bases matches TRBD2. The clonotype originates from a girl between 2 and 10 years old with multiple sclerosis. The nucleotides read TGCGCCAGCAGCACCGTCCCGGGACTAGCGGGGGGCGGTAGAAGCACAGATACGCAGTATTTT. It is translated as CASSTVPGLAGGGRSTDTQYF.